This passage covers 20 T cell receptor beta chains from one sample sequenced in a study of T cells in Graves' hyperthyroidism and ophthalmopathy. RNA transcripts gave rise to amplified TCR beta CDR3 regions. In the first-round RT-PCR of the TCR CDR3, the HTBI primer set was used. TCRdb recomputed calls from the multiplex PCR reads with MiXCR, one row per CDR3 protein. Of about 640,000 distinct CDR3 sequences listed, less than 25% were seen once; the top ten hold roughly 30%. The specimen was blood. These TCRs come from a man aged 25-45 years with Graves' ophthalmopathy.

A few counts support this clonotype. The chain recombines TRBV29-1 with TRBJ1-1; D gene ambiguous. The germline V gene has CDR1 SQVTM and CDR2 ANQGSEA. V lost 0 bases and J lost 4, with 6 bases in between. The CDR3 is 12 residues long. Here the CDR3 reads CSVEDDGTEAFF. Written as DNA, the CDR3 is TGCAGCGTTGAAGATGATGGCACTGAAGCTTTCTTT. Full variable domain (rest looked up from reference TRBV29-1 and TRBJ1-1): SAVISQKPSRDICQRGTSLTIQCQVDSQVTMMFWYRQQPGQSLTLIATANQGSEATYESGFVIDKFPISRPNLTFSTLTVSNMSPEDSSIYLCSVEDDGTEAFFGQGTRLTVV.

V gene TRBV9 combines with J gene TRBJ2-4; D tentatively reads TRBD1 or TRBD2 (5 bases each). The CDR3 has 15 amino acids. CDR1 SGDLS and CDR2 YYNGEE come from the germline V gene. With 2 bases removed from V and 8 bases from J, the gap between germline ends came to 17 bases. The CDR3 loop reads CASSVSEVVGDIQYF. In nucleotides, the CDR3 is TGTGCCAGCAGCGTGTCAGAGGTGGTGGGGGACATTCAGTACTTC.

There are many counts of this clonotype. V is TRBV5-1 and J is TRBJ2-1; D unresolved. Trimming cost V 7 bases and J 7 bases, with 24 bases left between them. Germline V gives CDR1 SGHRS, CDR2 YFSETQ. The CDR3 is made up of 16 amino acids. CDR3 region: CASFYLIAVIGNEQFF. In DNA, the CDR3 is TGCGCCAGCTTCTACTTAATAGCCGTTATTGGTAATGAGCAGTTCTTC.

This clonotype was observed a handful of times. This sequence joins TRBV7-3 and TRBJ1-4, with no clear D. Trimming shortened V by 6 bases and J by 8 bases, and 7 bases separated the two germline ends. This CDR3 contains 11 residues. Germline V gene sequence: CDR1 SGHTA, CDR2 FQGTGA. The CDR3 DNA sequence: TGTGCCAGCAGAAAGATAGAAAAACTGTTTTTT. This gives the protein CASRKIEKLFF.

This clonotype came up many times. V is TRBV3-1 and J is TRBJ1-2; 12 bases are shared with TRBD1. The CDR3 runs to 18 residues. The germline CDR1 and CDR2 sequences are LGHDT and YNNKEL (reference sequence). With V trimmed by 3 bases and J by 6 bases, 14 bases remained unmatched. The CDR3 bases are TGTGCCAGCAGCCAGCACGCCGGGACAGGGGGCGTGGATGATGGCTACACCTTC. This codes for CASSQHAGTGGVDDGYTF.

This clonotype has a handful of counts. The genes are TRBV6-1 and TRBJ2-3, with D maybe TRBD1 (6 bases). CDR3 size: 14 residues. V was cut by 3 bases and J by 4 bases, with 11 bases left in between. Looked up from germline, CDR1 is MNHNS and CDR2 is SASEGT. CDR3 DNA sequence: TGTGCCAGCAGTGACACAGGGTGGGCAGATACGCAGTATTTT. It codes for CASSDTGWADTQYF.

This clonotype was observed once. This may stem from a read error, because a much larger clone lies one nucleotide away. V and J are TRBV18 and TRBJ1-3; 7 nucleotides match TRBD1. The CDR3 length is 16 residues. Germline V gene sequence: CDR1 KGHSH, CDR2 LQKENI. The CDR3 nucleotides are TGTGCCAGCTCACCGCCTTCGACAGGGCGGAGAAACACCATGTATTTT. Protein: CASSPPSTGRRNTMYF.

This rearrangement joins TRBV10-2 to TRBJ1-1; D possibly corresponds to TRBD1 (5 bases). The CDR3 spans 14 residues. V gave up 6 bases and J gave up 1 base, with 12 bases separating them. The germline CDR1 and CDR2 sequences are WSHSY and SAAADI. The CDR3: CASRNGGRNTEAFF. CDR3 DNA: TGCGCCAGCAGGAACGGGGGGAGGAACACTGAAGCTTTCTTT.

The V call is TRBV9, the J call TRBJ2-7; D gene uncertain. The CDR3 totals 16 residues. The ends were cut back, 1 base at V and 0 bases at J, with 14 bases in the middle. Germline CDR1 SGDLS, CDR2 YYNGEE. CDR3 in DNA: TGTGCCAGCAGCGTATCCCCAGCGCCGAGCTCCTACGAGCAGTACTTC. It specifies CASSVSPAPSSYEQYF.

This clonotype was observed many times. The V gene is TRBV11-2, the J gene TRBJ2-5; no reliable D call. The CDR3 is made up of 11 amino acids. The germline CDR1 and CDR2 sequences are SGHAT and FQNNGV. The V and J ends lost 4 bases and 0 bases respectively, with 0 bases between them. CDR3 amino acids: CASSYQETQYF. The CDR3, as DNA: TGTGCCAGCAGCTACCAAGAGACCCAGTACTTC.

The sample holds a few counts of this clonotype. The V call is TRBV19, the J call TRBJ2-7; perhaps TRBD1 as D (6 bases). The CDR3 length is 16 residues. Germline V gene lookup returns CDR1 LNHDA and CDR2 SQIVND (reference sequence). Trimming took 4 bases from V and 3 from J, leaving 19 bases between them. CDR3 amino acids: CASSTSQTGNRYEQYF. CDR3 sequence (DNA): TGTGCCAGTAGTACCTCGCAGACAGGAAACCGCTACGAGCAGTACTTC.

The CDR3 loop is CATSDDRITGELFF. The CDR3 nucleotides are TGTGCCACCAGTGATGACAGGATTACCGGGGAGCTGTTTTTT. This rearrangement joins TRBV24-1 to TRBJ2-2; maybe TRBD1 (6 bases). Trimming removed 3 bases at V and 5 bases at J, with 9 bases between. This CDR3 is 14 amino acids long. Per the germline V gene, CDR1 is KGHDR and CDR2 is SFDVKD.

The J gene is TRBJ1-2, the V gene TRBV7-2, with 7 bases identical to TRBD1. Germline CDR1 is SGHTA and CDR2 is FQGNSA. With 2 bases clipped from V and 4 bases from J, the junction kept 7 bases outside the gene matches. The CDR3 covers 15 residues. In nucleotides, the CDR3 is TGTGCCAGCAGCTTAACTACGGGACAGCTCTATGGCTACACCTTC. Translated: CASSLTTGQLYGYTF. The full variable domain, in which reference TRBV7-2 and TRBJ1-2 provide the parts outside the CDR3, is GAGVSQSPSNKVTEKGKDVELRCDPISGHTALYWYRQSLGQGLEFLIYFQGNSAPDKSGLPSDRFSAERTGGSVSTLTIQRTQQEDSAVYLCASSLTTGQLYGYTFGSGTRLTVV.

This clonotype appeared many times. CDR3 in DNA: TGTGCCAGCAGCCAAGGGGGGACATCTGGTGAAAAACTGTTTTTT. Encoded protein: CASSQGGTSGEKLFF. V usage is TRBV3-1 and J usage is TRBJ1-4, with D perhaps TRBD1 (6 bases). Germline V gives CDR1 LGHDT, CDR2 YNNKEL (reference sequence). V was shortened by 1 base and J by 7 bases, with 13 bases between the two germline ends. The CDR3 totals 15 residues.

This clonotype has a count of ten or more. This sequence joins TRBV18 and TRBJ2-7; D might be TRBD1 (6 bases). The CDR3 has 13 amino acids. V lost 8 bases and J 1 base, leaving 12 bases between the germline ends. Germline CDR1 KGHSH, CDR2 LQKENI. For the CDR3, the DNA is TGTGCCAGCAGCCCAGGACAGTCCTACGAGCAGTACTTC. Its protein product is CASSPGQSYEQYF.

In this sample, this clonotype turned up once. This chain connects TRBV30 to TRBJ2-2; a weak D match, TRBD2 (6 bases). This CDR3 comprises 13 residues. Trimming shortened V by 1 base and J by 6 bases, and 9 bases separated the two germline ends. Germline V gene sequence: CDR1 GTSNPN, CDR2 SVGIG (reference sequence). The CDR3 loop reads CAWSAWGAGELFF. The CDR3 DNA reads as TGTGCCTGGAGTGCTTGGGGGGCCGGGGAGCTGTTTTTT.

The V call is TRBV20-1, the J call TRBJ2-1; 9 bases are shared with TRBD2. The DNA end lines up better with TRBJ2-7; the J call may be wrong. Germline V gene sequence: CDR1 DFQATT, CDR2 SNEGSKA (reference sequence). The CDR3 is 14 residues long. The CDR3 region is CSAPPRGGIGEQYF. The DNA for the CDR3 is TGCAGTGCACCTCCGCGGGGGGGGATTGGTGAGCAGTACTTC.

The V call is TRBV20-1, the J call TRBJ1-1; D not certain. Per the germline V gene, CDR1 is DFQATT and CDR2 is SNEGSKA (reference sequence). The CDR3 totals 12 residues. With 4 bases removed from V and 3 bases from J, the gap between germline ends came to 9 bases. The CDR3 coding sequence is TGCAGTGCTATGTCAAGACACACTGAAGCTTTCTTT. Amino acids: CSAMSRHTEAFF.

This clonotype was observed many times. This chain joins TRBV28 and TRBJ1-5, with a tentative D call TRBD1 (5 bases). This CDR3 contains 16 residues. Germline V lookup: CDR1 MDHEN, CDR2 SYDVKM. V dropped 7 bases and J dropped 0 bases, with 16 bases sitting between them. The CDR3 region is CASNPFWGDSNQPQHF. Here the CDR3 DNA reads TGTGCCAGCAACCCTTTCTGGGGGGATAGCAATCAGCCCCAGCATTTT.

The chain links TRBV12-3 or TRBV12-4 to TRBJ2-1; TRBD1 matches at 9 bases. The CDR3 loop spans 17 amino acids. V dropped 6 bases and J dropped 8; count of bases not matched to a gene: 17. CDR3 bases: TGTGCCAGCAGAAAATCAGGCCTCCGGGACAGGGACCATGAGCAGTTCTTC. This sequence encodes CASRKSGLRDRDHEQFF.